The sequence of this T cell receptor (beta chain) was determined in a study of blood T cell repertoires in COVID-19. Across the whole study: The United States, Italy and Spain provided the acute and convalescent COVID-19 samples.

CDR1 is MDHEN, CDR2 SYDVKM, per germline. This CDR3 is built from 15 residues. V lost 1 base, J lost 1 base, and 10 bases lay in between. Under the authors' procedure: Reference gene primer amplification gave nucleated cell count estimates. Using immunoSEQ multiplex PCR, the repertoire was profiled, and TCRdb retains in-frame clones only, with some absent. V, J and clone size are those of that table, while D and trimming were read from the DNA. The sample records a few hundred thousand clones, approximately 88% being singletons. V and J are TRBV28 and TRBJ1-2; D remains unclear. Sequenced: peripheral blood. The source of this sequence is a human donor in a cohort sampled during active COVID-19. The CDR3 DNA reads as TGTGCCAGCAGTTTATCCCTCGGAGTTAACTATGGCTACACCTTC. It encodes CASSLSLGVNYGYTF.